This TCR beta chain appears in the sequencing data of a study of blood T cells in healthy people across ages. Study-level findings and limits: Not knowing donor CMV status may have confounded expanded clonotype changes.

Samples had at least 6 million PBMCs isolated from them. A second PCR, run for roughly 7 to 11 cycles, used a sample-barcoded 5' primer plus a J-beta primer mix. Each CDR3 protein gets one entry after TCRdb re-called the 5' RACE reads with MiXCR. Of about 670,000 distinct CDR3 sequences listed, less than 45% are singletons. Germline CDR1 reads SGHRS; CDR2 reads YFSETQ. CDR3 length: 17 residues. J gave up 6 bases and V 2 bases, and 11 bases lay outside the gene matches. Worth noting for this clonotype: The antigen remains undetermined.

The chain combines TRBV5-1 with TRBJ1-2; 12 bases align to TRBD1. The TCR sequence derives from an elderly man in good health. Sequences were obtained from blood. The CDR3 coding sequence is TGCGCCAGCAGCTTACTCCCCGGGACAGGGGGCGCGGATGGCTACACCTTC. As protein: CASSLLPGTGGADGYTF.